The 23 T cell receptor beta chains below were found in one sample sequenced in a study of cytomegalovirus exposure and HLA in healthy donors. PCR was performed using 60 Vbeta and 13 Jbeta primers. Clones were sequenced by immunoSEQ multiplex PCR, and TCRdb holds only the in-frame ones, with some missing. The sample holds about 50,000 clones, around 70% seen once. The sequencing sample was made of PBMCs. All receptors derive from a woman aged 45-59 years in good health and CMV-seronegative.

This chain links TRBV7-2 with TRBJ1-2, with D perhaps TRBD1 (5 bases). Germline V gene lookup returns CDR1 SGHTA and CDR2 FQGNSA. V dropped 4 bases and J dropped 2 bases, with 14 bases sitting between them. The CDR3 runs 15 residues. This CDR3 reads CASSSAGTGNYGYTF. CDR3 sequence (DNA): TGTGCCAGCAGCTCGGCCGGGACTGGGAACTATGGCTACACCTTC.

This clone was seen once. This CDR3 reads CASSQNYPGLAGEDEQFF. DNA for the CDR3: TGCGCCAGCAGCCAAAATTATCCGGGACTAGCGGGAGAAGACGAGCAGTTCTTC. This chain links TRBV4-1 with TRBJ2-1, with TRBD2 matching 14 bases. CDR3 length: 18 amino acids. CDR1 and CDR2 from the germline V gene are MGHRA and YSYEKL. Trimming took 2 bases from V and 10 from J; bases not matched to a gene: 13.

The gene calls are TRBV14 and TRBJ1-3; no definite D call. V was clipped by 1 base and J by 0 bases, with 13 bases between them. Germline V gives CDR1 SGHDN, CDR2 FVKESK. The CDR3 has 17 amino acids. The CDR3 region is CASSQVAGGDSGNTIYF. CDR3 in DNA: TGTGCCAGCAGCCAAGTGGCTGGCGGTGACTCTGGAAACACCATATATTTT.

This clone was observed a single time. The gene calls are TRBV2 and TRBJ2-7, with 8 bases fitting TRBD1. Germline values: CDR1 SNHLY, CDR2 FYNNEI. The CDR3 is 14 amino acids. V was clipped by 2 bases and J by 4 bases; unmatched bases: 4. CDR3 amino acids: CASSEQGAQYEQYF. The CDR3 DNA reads TGTGCCAGCAGTGAACAGGGGGCACAGTACGAGCAGTACTTC.

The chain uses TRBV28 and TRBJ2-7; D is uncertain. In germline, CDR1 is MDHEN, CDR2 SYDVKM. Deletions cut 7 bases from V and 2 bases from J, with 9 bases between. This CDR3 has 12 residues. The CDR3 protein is CASMNQAYEQYF. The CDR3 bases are TGTGCCAGCATGAATCAGGCCTACGAGCAGTACTTC.

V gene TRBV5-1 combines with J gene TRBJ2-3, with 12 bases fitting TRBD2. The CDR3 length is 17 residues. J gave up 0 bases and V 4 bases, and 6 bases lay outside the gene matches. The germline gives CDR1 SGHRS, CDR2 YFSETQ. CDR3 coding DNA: TGCGCCAGCAGCGGGGGACTAGCGGGCGCTAGCACAGATACGCAGTATTTT. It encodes CASSGGLAGASTDTQYF.

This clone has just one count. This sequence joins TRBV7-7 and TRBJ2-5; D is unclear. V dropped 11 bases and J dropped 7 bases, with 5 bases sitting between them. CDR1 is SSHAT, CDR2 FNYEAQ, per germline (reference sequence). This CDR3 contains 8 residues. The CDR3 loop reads CAVGTQYF. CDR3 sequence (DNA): TGTGCCGTCGGGACCCAGTACTTC.

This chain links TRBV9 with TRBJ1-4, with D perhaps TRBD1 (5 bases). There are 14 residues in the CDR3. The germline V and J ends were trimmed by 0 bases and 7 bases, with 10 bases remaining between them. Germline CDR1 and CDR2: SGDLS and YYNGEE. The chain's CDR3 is CASSVEGTGEKLFF. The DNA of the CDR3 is TGTGCCAGCAGCGTAGAAGGTACAGGTGAAAAACTGTTTTTT.

CDR3 loop: CASSLGGGRSYNEQFF. CDR3 sequence (DNA): TGTGCCAGCAGCTTAGGAGGCGGGAGGTCCTACAATGAGCAGTTCTTC. J is TRBJ2-1 and V is TRBV7-9, with 8 nucleotides matching TRBD2. The trim removed 1 base at V and 1 base at J, leaving 3 bases unmatched. CDR1 and CDR2 from the germline V gene are SEHNR and FQNEAQ (reference sequence). The CDR3 is 16 amino acids.

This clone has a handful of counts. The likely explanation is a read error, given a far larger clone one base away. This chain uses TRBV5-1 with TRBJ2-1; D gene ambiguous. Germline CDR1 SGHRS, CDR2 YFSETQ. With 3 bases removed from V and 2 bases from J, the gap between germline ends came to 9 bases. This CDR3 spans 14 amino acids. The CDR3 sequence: CASSWNSPYNEQFF. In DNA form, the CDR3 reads TGCGCCAGCAGCTGGAACAGCCCCTACAATGAGCAGTTCTTC.

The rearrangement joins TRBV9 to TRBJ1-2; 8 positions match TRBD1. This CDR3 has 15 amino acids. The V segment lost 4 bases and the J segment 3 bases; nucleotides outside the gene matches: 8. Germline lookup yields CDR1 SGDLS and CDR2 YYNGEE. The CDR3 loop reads CASSWTGLRDYGYTF. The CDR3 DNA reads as TGTGCCAGCAGCTGGACAGGGTTACGGGACTATGGCTACACCTTC.

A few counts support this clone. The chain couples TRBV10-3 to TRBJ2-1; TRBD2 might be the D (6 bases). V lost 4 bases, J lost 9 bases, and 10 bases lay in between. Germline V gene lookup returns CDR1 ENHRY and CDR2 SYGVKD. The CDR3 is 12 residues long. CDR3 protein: CAISVEEGEQFF. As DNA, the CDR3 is TGTGCCATCAGTGTGGAGGAGGGTGAGCAGTTCTTC.

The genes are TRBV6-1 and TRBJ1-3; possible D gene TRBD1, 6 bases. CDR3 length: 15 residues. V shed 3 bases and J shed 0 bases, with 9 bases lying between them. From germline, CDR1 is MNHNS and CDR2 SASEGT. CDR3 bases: TGTGCCAGCAGTGACCAGGGGACCTCTGGAAACACCATATATTTT. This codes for CASSDQGTSGNTIYF.

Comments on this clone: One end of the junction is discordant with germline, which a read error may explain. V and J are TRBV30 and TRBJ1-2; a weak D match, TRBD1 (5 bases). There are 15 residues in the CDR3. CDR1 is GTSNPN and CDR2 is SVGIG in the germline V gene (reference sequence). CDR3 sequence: CAWTPETGSYYGSTF. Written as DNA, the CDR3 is TGTGCCTGGACCCCCGAAACAGGATCGTACTATGGCTCCACCTTC.

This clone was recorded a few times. CDR3 protein: CASLIQPGTYEQYF. CDR3 DNA: TGTGCCAGCCTTATACAGCCAGGGACCTACGAGCAGTACTTC. This sequence joins TRBV2 and TRBJ2-7; tentative D call: TRBD1 (5 bases). Deletions cut 8 bases from V and 2 bases from J, with 16 bases between. The CDR3 covers 14 residues. Germline-derived CDR1 and CDR2 are SNHLY and FYNNEI.

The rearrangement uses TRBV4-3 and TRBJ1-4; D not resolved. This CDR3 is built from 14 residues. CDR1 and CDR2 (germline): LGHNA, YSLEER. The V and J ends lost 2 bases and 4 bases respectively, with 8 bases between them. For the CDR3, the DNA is TGCGCCAGCAGCCAATTTCACAGTAATGAAAAACTGTTTTTT. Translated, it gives CASSQFHSNEKLFF.

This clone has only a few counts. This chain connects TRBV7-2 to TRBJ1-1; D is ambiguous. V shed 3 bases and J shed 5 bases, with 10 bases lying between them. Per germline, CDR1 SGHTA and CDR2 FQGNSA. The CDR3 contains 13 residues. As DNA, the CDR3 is TGTGCCAGCAGCTTTGGAGAGGGTACTGAAGCTTTCTTT. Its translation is CASSFGEGTEAFF.

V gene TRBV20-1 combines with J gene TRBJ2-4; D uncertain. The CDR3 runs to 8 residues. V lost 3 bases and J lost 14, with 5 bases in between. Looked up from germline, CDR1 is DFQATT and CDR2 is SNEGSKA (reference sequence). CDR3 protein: CSARGEYF. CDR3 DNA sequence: TGCAGTGCTAGGGGCGAGTACTTC.

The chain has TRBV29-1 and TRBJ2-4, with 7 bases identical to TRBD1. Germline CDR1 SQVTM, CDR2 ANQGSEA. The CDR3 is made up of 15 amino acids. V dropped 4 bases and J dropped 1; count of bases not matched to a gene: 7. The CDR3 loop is CSVGQGLRAKNIQYF. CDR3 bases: TGCAGCGTTGGACAGGGTTTGAGGGCCAAAAACATTCAGTACTTC.

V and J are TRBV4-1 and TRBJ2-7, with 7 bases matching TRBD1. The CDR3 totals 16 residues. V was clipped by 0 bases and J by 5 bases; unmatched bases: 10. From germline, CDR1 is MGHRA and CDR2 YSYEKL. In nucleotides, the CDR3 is TGCGCCAGCAGCCAAGATGCGACAGGGAATTGGCACGAGCAGTACTTC. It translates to CASSQDATGNWHEQYF.

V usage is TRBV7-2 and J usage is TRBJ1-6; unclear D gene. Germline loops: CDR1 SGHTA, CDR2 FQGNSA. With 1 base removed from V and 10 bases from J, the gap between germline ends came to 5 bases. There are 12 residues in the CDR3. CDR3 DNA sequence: TGTGCCAGCAGCTTAGGCAGGTCACCCCTCCACTTT. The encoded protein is CASSLGRSPLHF.

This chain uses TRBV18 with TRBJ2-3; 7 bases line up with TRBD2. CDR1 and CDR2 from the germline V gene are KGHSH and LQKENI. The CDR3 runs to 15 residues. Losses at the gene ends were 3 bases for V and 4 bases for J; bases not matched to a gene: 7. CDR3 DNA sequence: TGTGCCAGCTCACCGTGGACTAGAGAATCAGATACGCAGTATTTT. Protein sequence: CASSPWTRESDTQYF.

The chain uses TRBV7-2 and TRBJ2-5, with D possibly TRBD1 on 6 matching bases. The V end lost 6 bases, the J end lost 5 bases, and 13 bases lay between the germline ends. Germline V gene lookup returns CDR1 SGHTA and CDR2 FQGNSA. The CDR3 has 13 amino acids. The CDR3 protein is CASRGTGRETQYF. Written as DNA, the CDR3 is TGTGCCAGCAGAGGAACAGGGCGGGAGACCCAGTACTTC. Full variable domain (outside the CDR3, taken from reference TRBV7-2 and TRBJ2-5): GAGVSQSPSNKVTEKGKDVELRCDPISGHTALYWYRQSLGQGLEFLIYFQGNSAPDKSGLPSDRFSAERTGGSVSTLTIQRTQQEDSAVYLCASRGTGRETQYFGPGTRLLVL.